The rows below give T cell receptor beta chains drawn from one sample of a study of CD8 T cells in ankylosing spondylitis. A single record per CDR3 protein comes from TCRdb applying MiXCR to the 5' RACE reads. The sample lists about 36,000 distinct CDR3 sequences, approximately 5.9% occurring once. Specimen: blood, either unsorted or a sorted T cell fraction (not recorded which). All receptors derive from a male donor with ankylosing spondylitis or in good health (not recorded which). The CDR3 runs from the conserved cysteine through the conserved F or W. The D gene is left open where the match is weak. Clone size is not always given. Where it is, it says once, few, many or a class for expanded clones.

d_call: .
v_call: TRBV27
clone_size: many
j_call: TRBJ1-4
cdr3_nt: TGTGCCAGCACCTTTACAGGAAATAATGAAAAACTGTTTTTT
cdr3_aa: CASTFTGNNEKLFF

d_call: TRBD2
v_call: TRBV7-2
clone_size: many
j_call: TRBJ2-7
cdr3_nt: TGTGCCAGCAGTTTAGGGCTAGCGGGCTCCTACGAGCAGTACTTC
cdr3_aa: CASSLGLAGSYEQYF

d_call: .
v_call: TRBV9
clone_size: many
j_call: TRBJ2-6
cdr3_nt: TGTGCCAGCCGGGGCGGGCCAGGTGCCACTGGGGCCAACGTCCTGACTTTC
cdr3_aa: CASRGGPGATGANVLTF

d_call: .
v_call: TRBV5-1
clone_size: many
j_call: TRBJ2-6
cdr3_nt: TGCGCCAGCTCACTCTCCGGTCGGGTTTCTGGGGCCAACGTCCTGACTTTC
cdr3_aa: CASSLSGRVSGANVLTF

d_call: TRBD2
v_call: TRBV28
clone_size: .
j_call: TRBJ2-1
cdr3_nt: TGTGCCAGCAGTTTGCTAGCGGGAGGAGGAGATGAGCAGTTCTTC
cdr3_aa: CASSLLAGGGDEQFF

d_call: TRBD2
v_call: TRBV4-2
clone_size: many
j_call: TRBJ2-3
cdr3_nt: TGTGCCAGCAGTTCGACTAGCAGCACAGATACGCAGTATTTT
cdr3_aa: CASSSTSSTDTQYF

d_call: .
v_call: TRBV25-1
clone_size: many
j_call: TRBJ2-1
cdr3_nt: TGTGCCAGCAGTGAATCTGGGTCCAGGATCCAGTTCTTC
cdr3_aa: CASSESGSRIQFF

d_call: .
v_call: TRBV29-1
clone_size: many
j_call: TRBJ1-1
cdr3_nt: TGCAGCGTTGACCCCGGAGGAGGTTACACTGAAGCTTTCTTT
cdr3_aa: CSVDPGGGYTEAFF

d_call: .
v_call: TRBV7-2
clone_size: few
j_call: TRBJ2-7
cdr3_nt: TGTGCCAGCAGCCCGGGACCTACGGGAGAGCAGTACTTC
cdr3_aa: CASSPGPTGEQYF

d_call: TRBD1
v_call: TRBV12-3/TRBV12-4
clone_size: many
j_call: TRBJ1-5
cdr3_nt: TGTGCCAGCACCCTTACAGGGGGGGAGCAGCCCCAGCATTTT
cdr3_aa: CASTLTGGEQPQHF

d_call: .
v_call: TRBV20-1
clone_size: .
j_call: TRBJ2-7
cdr3_nt: TGCAGTGCCCCCCACCAGAACTACGAGCAGTACTTC
cdr3_aa: CSAPHQNYEQYF

d_call: TRBD2
v_call: TRBV6-5
clone_size: many
j_call: TRBJ2-1
cdr3_nt: TGTGCCAGCAGTTACGGGGAGGGGTATGAGCAGTTCTTC
cdr3_aa: CASSYGEGYEQFF

d_call: .
v_call: TRBV6-1
clone_size: many
j_call: TRBJ2-1
cdr3_nt: TGTGCCAGCAGCATAACAGACGGGGGCGGAAACAATGAGCAGTTCTTC
cdr3_aa: CASSITDGGGNNEQFF

d_call: .
v_call: TRBV28
clone_size: .
j_call: TRBJ2-1
cdr3_nt: TGTGCCAGCAGTGAAGACAGTTCCTACAATGAGCAGTTCTTC
cdr3_aa: CASSEDSSYNEQFF

d_call: TRBD1
v_call: TRBV7-9
clone_size: many
j_call: TRBJ2-1
cdr3_nt: TGTGCCAGCGGACACAGGGGGCAATTGTACAATGAGCAGTTCTTC
cdr3_aa: CASGHRGQLYNEQFF

d_call: .
v_call: TRBV25-1
clone_size: many
j_call: TRBJ1-6
cdr3_nt: TGTGCCAGCAGTGAATCCGACAGCTATAATTCACCCCTCCACTTT
cdr3_aa: CASSESDSYNSPLHF

d_call: .
v_call: TRBV27
clone_size: many
j_call: TRBJ1-2
cdr3_nt: TGTGCCAGCAGTTCCCTCGCCCGTGAGGGGCCTGGCTACACCTTC
cdr3_aa: CASSSLAREGPGYTF

d_call: .
v_call: TRBV7-9
clone_size: many
j_call: TRBJ2-6
cdr3_nt: TGTGCCAGCAGCTCGATTCCTTACCGGTCTGGGGCCAACGTCCTGACTTTC
cdr3_aa: CASSSIPYRSGANVLTF

d_call: .
v_call: TRBV29-1
clone_size: many
j_call: TRBJ2-6
cdr3_nt: TGCAGCGTTGAAGATCTTGGACACCTGAGTGGGGCCAACGTCCTGACTTTC
cdr3_aa: CSVEDLGHLSGANVLTF

d_call: .
v_call: TRBV24-1
clone_size: many
j_call: TRBJ1-5
cdr3_nt: TGTGCCACCAGTGATATGGACAGCCAGCCCCAGCATTTT
cdr3_aa: CATSDMDSQPQHF

d_call: .
v_call: TRBV29-1
clone_size: many
j_call: TRBJ2-2
cdr3_nt: TGCAGCGTGGCCATAGGGGGGGCTCGGACCGGGGAGCTGTTTTTT
cdr3_aa: CSVAIGGARTGELFF

d_call: .
v_call: TRBV12-3/TRBV12-4
clone_size: many
j_call: TRBJ2-3
cdr3_nt: TGTGCCAGCAGTCCCGTTTTTGCGGAGGCTAGCACAGATACGCAGTATTTT
cdr3_aa: CASSPVFAEASTDTQYF

d_call: .
v_call: TRBV7-9
clone_size: many
j_call: TRBJ1-1
cdr3_nt: TGTGCCAGCCGAGGGGGGAGGAACACTGAAGCTTTCTTT
cdr3_aa: CASRGGRNTEAFF

d_call: TRBD1
v_call: TRBV5-1
clone_size: many
j_call: TRBJ2-2
cdr3_nt: TGCGCCAGCAGCCTGGACAGGGGGAACACCGGGGAGCTGTTTTTT
cdr3_aa: CASSLDRGNTGELFF

d_call: TRBD2
v_call: TRBV28
clone_size: many
j_call: TRBJ2-1
cdr3_nt: TGTGCCAGCAGTCCTAGCGGGAGCCCTTTCTATGAGCAGTTCTTC
cdr3_aa: CASSPSGSPFYEQFF

d_call: TRBD2
v_call: TRBV7-3
clone_size: many
j_call: TRBJ2-7
cdr3_nt: TGTGCCAGCAGTAGGACTAGCGGAACCTACGAGCAGTACTTC
cdr3_aa: CASSRTSGTYEQYF

d_call: TRBD1
v_call: TRBV6-2/TRBV6-3
clone_size: many
j_call: TRBJ2-2
cdr3_nt: TGTGCCAGCAGTTACGACAGGGCGAACGGGGAGCTGTTTTTT
cdr3_aa: CASSYDRANGELFF

d_call: TRBD2
v_call: TRBV2
clone_size: few
j_call: TRBJ2-5
cdr3_nt: TGTGCCAGCAGGACTCTGGAGGGACTAGCAAGGGAGACCCAGTACTTC
cdr3_aa: CASRTLEGLARETQYF

d_call: .
v_call: TRBV2
clone_size: many
j_call: TRBJ2-7
cdr3_nt: TGTGCCAGCAGTGGCCCCTACGAGCAGTACTTC
cdr3_aa: CASSGPYEQYF

d_call: TRBD1
v_call: TRBV6-1
clone_size: many
j_call: TRBJ1-2
cdr3_nt: TGTGCCAGCAGCCAAAGTAGGGGGCTGGACTATGGCTACACCTTC
cdr3_aa: CASSQSRGLDYGYTF

d_call: TRBD2
v_call: TRBV4-2
clone_size: many
j_call: TRBJ2-1
cdr3_nt: TGTGCCAGCAGGGCCGGGGGGTACCCGGAAGGGTCCTACAATGAGCAGTTCTTC
cdr3_aa: CASRAGGYPEGSYNEQFF

d_call: .
v_call: TRBV7-8
clone_size: many
j_call: TRBJ2-2
cdr3_nt: TGTGCCAGCAGCTCGCCACGGAGCAACACCGGGGAGCTGTTTTTT
cdr3_aa: CASSSPRSNTGELFF

d_call: .
v_call: TRBV5-5
clone_size: many
j_call: TRBJ2-1
cdr3_nt: TGTGCCAGCAGCCCACCCCTGACAGGACGAGGGGAGCAGTTCTTC
cdr3_aa: CASSPPLTGRGEQFF

d_call: TRBD2
v_call: TRBV29-1
clone_size: many
j_call: TRBJ2-1
cdr3_nt: TGCAGCGTTGAACAACCGACTAGCGGGAGCTATGAGCAGTTCTTC
cdr3_aa: CSVEQPTSGSYEQFF

d_call: TRBD1
v_call: TRBV7-2
clone_size: many
j_call: TRBJ1-4
cdr3_nt: TGTGCCAGCAGCTCCGGACAGGCTAATGAAAAACTGTTTTTT
cdr3_aa: CASSSGQANEKLFF

d_call: .
v_call: TRBV5-1
clone_size: many
j_call: TRBJ1-1
cdr3_nt: TGCGCCAGCAGCTTGCCACCCAATCCATCAGCGTGGGTTAAGGACACTGAAGCTTTCTTT
cdr3_aa: CASSLPPNPSAWVKDTEAFF

d_call: TRBD1
v_call: TRBV7-2
clone_size: many
j_call: TRBJ1-4
cdr3_nt: TGTGCCAGCAGCTTAGTCTACCACAGGGGTGAAAAACTGTTTTTT
cdr3_aa: CASSLVYHRGEKLFF

d_call: TRBD1
v_call: TRBV7-6
clone_size: .
j_call: TRBJ1-2
cdr3_nt: TGTGCCAGCAGCTCGCGGCCAGGGGGCATCTATGGCTACACCTTC
cdr3_aa: CASSSRPGGIYGYTF

d_call: .
v_call: TRBV5-5
clone_size: .
j_call: TRBJ2-7
cdr3_nt: TGTGCCAGCAGCCCTGCGAACCCCTACGAGCAGTACTTC
cdr3_aa: CASSPANPYEQYF

d_call: .
v_call: TRBV6-1
clone_size: many
j_call: TRBJ2-7
cdr3_nt: TGTGCCAGCAGTGAAGCGTGGCACAGGACCTACGAGCAGTACTTC
cdr3_aa: CASSEAWHRTYEQYF

d_call: .
v_call: TRBV9
clone_size: many
j_call: TRBJ1-4
cdr3_nt: TGTGCCAGCAGCTCACAGACAGGCGCCACAACTAATGAAAAACTGTTTTTT
cdr3_aa: CASSSQTGATTNEKLFF

d_call: .
v_call: TRBV15
clone_size: many
j_call: TRBJ2-5
cdr3_nt: TGTGCCACCAGCAGCGCAACGGAGACCCAGTACTTC
cdr3_aa: CATSSATETQYF